One sample yielded the 2 T cell receptor beta chains listed below, sequenced in a study of shared clonotypes between healthy human individuals. The repertoire was sequenced with immunoSEQ multiplex PCR; TCRdb's copy has only in-frame clones and lacks some. The data contain 2 million to 2.5 million clones, around 95% of them singletons. Material: naive CD4+ T cells sorted from blood. Noted subset: CD45RA+ positively selected. These receptors were taken from a man between 18 and 35 years old in good health.

This chain links TRBV19 with TRBJ2-7, with 11 bases aligning to TRBD2. Trimming took 2 bases from V and 3 from J; bases not matched to a gene: 3. This CDR3 is built from 15 residues. From germline, CDR1 is LNHDA and CDR2 SQIVND (reference sequence). The DNA of the CDR3 is TGTGCCAGTAGTATAACTAGCGGGAGACTCTACGAGCAGTACTTC. Protein sequence: CASSITSGRLYEQYF.

The count of this clone is one. The V and J genes are TRBV6-1 and TRBJ2-2; tentative D call: TRBD1 (6 bases). The germline V and J ends were trimmed by 2 bases and 4 bases, with 11 bases remaining between them. This CDR3 has 15 residues. Germline V gives CDR1 MNHNS, CDR2 SASEGT. This CDR3 is CASSEMGAGTGELFF. The DNA of the CDR3 is TGTGCCAGCAGTGAAATGGGGGCCGGCACCGGGGAGCTGTTTTTT.